This passage covers 5 T cell receptor beta chains from one sample sequenced in a study of cytomegalovirus exposure and HLA in healthy donors. The PCR made use of 60 Vbeta and 13 Jbeta primers. The data were produced by immunoSEQ multiplex PCR, yet TCRdb's version contains in-frame clones alone and is incomplete. This listing includes about 160,000 clones. The sample consisted of PBMCs. The source of these receptors is a man aged 25 to 40 in good health and CMV-seronegative.

V and J are TRBV2 and TRBJ2-2, with no clear D. Germline V lookup: CDR1 SNHLY, CDR2 FYNNEI. The CDR3 contains 14 residues. The ends were cut back, 6 bases at V and 2 bases at J, with 10 bases in the middle. CDR3 protein: CASRQSFNTGELFF. The CDR3 region has the DNA TGTGCCAGCAGACAGTCTTTTAACACCGGGGAGCTGTTTTTT. Variable domain in full (rest from reference TRBV2 and TRBJ2-2): EPEVTQTPSHQVTQMGQEVILRCVPISNHLYFYWYRQILGQKVEFLVSFYNNEISEKSEIFDDQFSVERPDGSNFTLKIRSTKLEDSAMYFCASRQSFNTGELFFGEGSRLTVL.

The V gene is TRBV7-9, the J gene TRBJ1-1, with a tentative D call TRBD1 (5 bases). From germline, CDR1 is SEHNR and CDR2 FQNEAQ (reference sequence). The CDR3 is made up of 12 amino acids. The V end lost 4 bases, the J end lost 3 bases, and 6 bases lay between the germline ends. For the CDR3, the DNA is TGTGCCAGCAGCTCCAGGGACACTGAAGCTTTCTTT. Its translation is CASSSRDTEAFF.

V gene TRBV4-3 combines with J gene TRBJ2-7; 9 bases fit TRBD2. CDR3 length equals 18 residues. The J segment lost 5 bases and the V segment lost 0 bases, leaving 14 bases of the junction unmatched. From germline, CDR1 is LGHNA and CDR2 YSLEER. The CDR3 DNA reads TGCGCCAGCAGCCAAGAGGTTATAAGAGGCGGGAGGGCCGACGAGCAGTACTTC. Translating it yields CASSQEVIRGGRADEQYF.

The V call is TRBV28, the J call TRBJ2-1; 12 nucleotides line up with TRBD2. This CDR3 has 20 amino acids. The junction had 16 bases not matched to a gene; V was cut back by 7 bases and J by 0 bases. Germline CDR1 is MDHEN and CDR2 is SYDVKM. CDR3 DNA sequence: TGTGCCAGCACCGCACTAGCGGGAGGACGGCCAGGGGACTCCTACAATGAGCAGTTCTTC. This encodes CASTALAGGRPGDSYNEQFF. Combining the CDR3 with reference TRBV28 and TRBJ2-1 gives the whole variable domain DVKVTQSSRYLVKRTGEKVFLECVQDMDHENMFWYRQDPGLGLRLIYFSYDVKMKEKGDIPEGYSVSREKKERFSLILESASTNQTSMYLCASTALAGGRPGDSYNEQFFGPGTRLTVL.

CDR3 region: CAWSANYGYTF. As DNA, the CDR3 is TGTGCCTGGAGTGCGAACTATGGCTACACCTTC. The chain combines TRBV30 with TRBJ1-2; unclear D gene. The CDR3 loop spans 11 amino acids. Germline V gene data show CDR1 as GTSNPN and CDR2 as SVGIG (reference sequence). Trimming cost V 1 base and J 2 bases, with 2 bases left between them.